A single sample gave rise to the 29 T cell receptor beta chains below, sequenced in a study of blood T cells in healthy people across ages. A second PCR of roughly 6 to 12 cycles used a sample-barcoded 5' primer and a J-beta primer mix. TCRdb fed the 5' RACE reads into MiXCR, producing one record per CDR3 protein. The table includes about 1.4 million distinct CDR3 sequences, 59% detected once. The sample comprised blood. The receptors were sampled from a young man in good health.

The rearrangement joins TRBV5-1 to TRBJ2-7; no definite D call. The CDR3 spans 14 residues. Trimming cost V 7 bases and J 0 bases, with 14 bases left between them. Germline-derived CDR1 and CDR2 are SGHRS and YFSETQ. Here the CDR3 DNA reads TGCGCCAGCCAGACGGCCCCTTTCTCCTACGAGCAGTACTTC. It encodes CASQTAPFSYEQYF.

This chain uses TRBV5-1 with TRBJ2-1, with D perhaps matching TRBD2 (7 bases). The CDR3 has 14 amino acids. Germline V gene lookup returns CDR1 SGHRS and CDR2 YFSETQ. V lost 4 bases to trimming and J lost 10 bases, with 18 bases between them. CDR3 protein: CASSRGGSSGEQFF. The CDR3 region has the DNA TGCGCCAGCAGCAGGGGGGGTTCTAGCGGAGAGCAGTTCTTC.

V gene TRBV20-1 combines with J gene TRBJ2-5; D possibly corresponds to TRBD1 (5 bases). This CDR3 has 13 residues. Germline values: CDR1 DFQATT, CDR2 SNEGSKA (reference sequence). The V end lost 5 bases, the J end lost 5 bases, and 15 bases lay between the germline ends. The CDR3 is CSAPTQGRETQYF. For the CDR3, the DNA is TGCAGTGCTCCAACCCAGGGTCGGGAGACCCAGTACTTC.

This clonotype occurred a few times. The J gene is TRBJ2-7, the V gene TRBV29-1; perhaps D is TRBD1 or TRBD2 (6 bases each). Germline CDR1 SQVTM, CDR2 ANQGSEA. The length of the CDR3 is 13 residues. V lost 4 bases to trimming and J lost 4 bases, with 14 bases between them. The CDR3 protein is CSVAIGGGYEQYF. In DNA form, the CDR3 reads TGCAGCGTTGCGATAGGAGGGGGTTACGAGCAGTACTTC.

The genes are TRBV19 and TRBJ1-6; D remains unclear. The V and J ends lost 10 bases and 8 bases respectively, with 12 bases between them. From germline, CDR1 is LNHDA and CDR2 SQIVND (reference sequence). CDR3 length: 12 amino acids. CDR3 in amino acids: CATRVGDSPLHF. In DNA, the CDR3 is TGTGCCACCCGGGTAGGCGATTCACCCCTCCACTTT.

This chain links TRBV29-1 with TRBJ1-1; TRBD1 agrees at 8 bases. The CDR3 extends over 12 amino acids. Germline CDR1 SQVTM, CDR2 ANQGSEA. V gave up 5 bases and J gave up 3 bases; unmatched junction bases: 2. The CDR3 loop is CSVQGADTEAFF. CDR3 DNA: TGCAGCGTTCAGGGGGCCGACACTGAAGCTTTCTTT. Using reference TRBV29-1 and TRBJ1-1 for the parts outside the CDR3, the full variable domain is SAVISQKPSRDICQRGTSLTIQCQVDSQVTMMFWYRQQPGQSLTLIATANQGSEATYESGFVIDKFPISRPNLTFSTLTVSNMSPEDSSIYLCSVQGADTEAFFGQGTRLTVV.

The chain carries TRBV7-9 and TRBJ2-1; the match to TRBD1 covers 9 bases. The CDR3 spans 20 residues. Germline CDR1 SEHNR, CDR2 FQNEAQ (reference sequence). V lost 1 base and J lost 2; bases outside the gene matches: 15. CDR3 DNA sequence: TGTGCCAGCAGCTTAGATGTGGTGGTTGTGAGGACAGGGGCCTACAATGAGCAGTTCTTC. Translation gives CASSLDVVVVRTGAYNEQFF.

This chain uses TRBV14 with TRBJ1-4; D gene uncertain. V lost 1 base and J lost 6, with 9 bases in between. Germline V CDR1 and CDR2: SGHDN, FVKESK. The CDR3 runs to 14 residues. The CDR3 is CASSQGGDYEKLFF. In DNA, the CDR3 is TGTGCCAGCAGCCAAGGGGGAGACTATGAAAAACTGTTTTTT.

This chain connects TRBV5-4 to TRBJ1-2; D call uncertain. V lost 6 bases to trimming and J lost 0 bases, with 9 bases between them. CDR1 and CDR2 (germline): SGHNT, YYREEE (reference sequence). This CDR3 has 13 residues. This chain's CDR3 is CASTAGTNYGYTF. CDR3 coding DNA: TGTGCCAGCACCGCGGGGACTAACTATGGCTACACCTTC.

V usage is TRBV3-1 and J usage is TRBJ1-2, with 9 bases that match TRBD1. Germline V CDR1 and CDR2: LGHDT, YNNKEL (reference sequence). The J segment lost 8 bases and the V segment lost 3 bases, leaving 7 bases of the junction unmatched. The CDR3 contains 14 residues. The CDR3 reads CASSHGTGWPGYTF. CDR3 DNA sequence: TGTGCCAGCAGCCACGGGACAGGGTGGCCAGGCTACACCTTC.

The chain has TRBV7-2 and TRBJ2-1; D is tentatively TRBD1 or TRBD2 (5 bases each). The CDR3 sequence is 14 residues long. CDR1 is SGHTA and CDR2 is FQGNSA in the germline V gene. V was clipped by 5 bases and J by 10 bases, with 18 bases between them. The CDR3 nucleotides read TGTGCCAGCAGCCCCGGTGGGACGCCAATGGAGCAGTTCTTC. This encodes CASSPGGTPMEQFF.

The chain carries TRBV4-1 and TRBJ1-6; a weak D match, TRBD1 (5 bases). From germline, CDR1 is MGHRA and CDR2 YSYEKL. The CDR3 loop spans 15 amino acids. Trimming removed 3 bases from V and 9 bases from J, with 15 bases in between. The CDR3 spells CASSQTAGEGSPLHF. DNA for the CDR3: TGCGCCAGCAGCCAGACAGCAGGAGAGGGTTCACCCCTCCACTTT.

This clonotype appeared a few times. The J gene is TRBJ2-1, the V gene TRBV7-9; TRBD2 matches 11 bases. Germline V gene data show CDR1 as SEHNR and CDR2 as FQNEAQ (reference sequence). The CDR3 sequence is 16 residues long. The junction had 10 bases not matched to a gene; V was cut back by 4 bases and J by 8 bases. The CDR3 DNA reads as TGTGCCAGCAGCTCTCTCACTAGCGGGAGCTCCTATGAGCAGTTCTTC. Protein sequence: CASSSLTSGSSYEQFF.

This clonotype has a handful of counts. The chain combines TRBV4-1 with TRBJ1-6; 7 nucleotides match TRBD1. In germline, CDR1 is MGHRA, CDR2 YSYEKL. V lost 4 bases and J lost 8; bases outside the gene matches: 8. This CDR3 region has 15 residues. The CDR3 loop is CASSRGTADHSPLHF. CDR3 nucleotides: TGCGCCAGCAGCCGAGGGACAGCCGACCATTCACCCCTCCACTTT.

The chain couples TRBV9 to TRBJ1-2; D is unresolved. The CDR3 totals 15 residues. V lost 0 bases and J lost 2, with 11 bases in between. The germline gives CDR1 SGDLS, CDR2 YYNGEE. The CDR3 DNA reads TGTGCCAGCAGCGTAGCTCCCTCCAGGAACTATGGCTACACCTTC. Protein sequence: CASSVAPSRNYGYTF.

This clonotype was picked up a small number of times. V is TRBV27 and J is TRBJ2-7; maybe TRBD1 (5 bases). CDR1 and CDR2 (germline): MNHEY, SMNVEV (reference sequence). Trimming removed 9 bases from V and 3 bases from J, with 15 bases in between. The CDR3 runs 13 residues. The CDR3 nucleotides read TGTGCCAGTTCCCAGGGCATCGACTACGAGCAGTACTTC. Protein: CASSQGIDYEQYF.

With respect to this clonotype: One end of the junction fails to match germline, which may point to a read error. The chain combines TRBV4-1 with TRBJ2-1; perhaps TRBD1 as D (5 bases). The germline gives CDR1 MGHRA, CDR2 YSYEKL. The CDR3 loop spans 15 amino acids. The CDR3 sequence is CASGQVQGSYNEQFF. In DNA form, the CDR3 reads TGCGCCAGCGGCCAAGTTCAGGGTAGCTACAATGAGCAGTTCTTC.

This clonotype was detected only a few times. The chain recombines TRBV6-2 or TRBV6-3 with TRBJ1-2; 10 bases map to TRBD1. The CDR3 consists of 16 residues. J was trimmed by 4 bases and V by 2 bases; bases with no gene match: 7. Germline loops: CDR1 MNHEY, CDR2 SVGEGT. This CDR3 reads CASSYDLRTGGYGYTF. Written as DNA, the CDR3 is TGTGCCAGCAGTTACGATTTAAGGACAGGGGGCTATGGCTACACCTTC.

V and J are TRBV12-3 or TRBV12-4 and TRBJ1-1, with TRBD1 matching over 11 bases. J gave up 7 bases and V 5 bases, and 6 bases lay outside the gene matches. This CDR3 has 14 amino acids. CDR3 in DNA: TGTGCCAGCAGTGGGGACAGGGGGTTGGTTGAAGCTTTCTTT. Protein: CASSGDRGLVEAFF.

This clonotype was counted a single time. This chain joins TRBV27 and TRBJ1-4; a weak D match, TRBD1 (5 bases). CDR1 MNHEY and CDR2 SMNVEV come from the germline V gene (reference sequence). This CDR3 spans 15 amino acids. Trimming left V 6 bases short and J 4 bases short, with 15 bases between. The CDR3 region is CASRPGGGHNEKLFF. As DNA, the CDR3 is TGTGCCAGCAGGCCTGGCGGGGGTCATAATGAAAAACTGTTTTTT.

V usage is TRBV20-1 and J usage is TRBJ2-5; 9 nucleotides align to TRBD1. TRBJ2-7 explains the end of the DNA better; the J call may be wrong. Germline V gene data show CDR1 as DFQATT and CDR2 as SNEGSKA (reference sequence). CDR3 length: 15 amino acids. As DNA, the CDR3 is TGCAGTGCTAGAGTTACAGGGGGCCCCTACTACGAGCAGTACTTC. Translating it yields CSARVTGGPYYEQYF.

This clonotype was counted between two and nine times. The chain has TRBV14 and TRBJ1-4, with no clear D. V was cut by 3 bases and J by 6 bases, with 11 bases left in between. There are 14 residues in the CDR3. The V gene's germline CDR1 is SGHDN and CDR2 FVKESK. CDR3 in amino acids: CASSQFRFDEKLFF. CDR3 nucleotide sequence: TGTGCCAGCAGCCAGTTCAGATTCGATGAAAAACTGTTTTTT.

This clonotype was found once. The DNA of the CDR3 is TGTGCCACCAGCAGAGTCTCACAGCTTACCAGCGAGCAGTACTTC. Its translation is CATSRVSQLTSEQYF. The chain employs TRBV15 and TRBJ2-7; D remains ambiguous. Trimming removed 1 base at V and 6 bases at J, with 16 bases between. Germline lookup yields CDR1 LNHNV and CDR2 YYDKDF (reference sequence). The CDR3 length is 15 residues.

This clonotype was seen only a few times. The J gene is TRBJ2-4, the V gene TRBV20-1; D possibly corresponds to TRBD2 (5 bases). The closer fit of TRBJ2-7 to the DNA end suggests the J call may be wrong. The CDR3 sequence is 13 residues long. Germline V gene data show CDR1 as DFQATT and CDR2 as SNEGSKA (reference sequence). DNA of the CDR3: TGCAGTGCTAGCTGGGTCGGAGGTTACGAGCAGTACTTC. It codes for CSASWVGGYEQYF.

The J gene is TRBJ2-5, the V gene TRBV7-9, with 7 bases identical to TRBD1. The DNA end favors TRBJ2-7, so the J call may be wrong. CDR3 length equals 15 residues. Germline loops: CDR1 SEHNR, CDR2 FQNEAQ (reference sequence). The CDR3: CASSSTGTDPYEQYF. For the CDR3, the DNA is TGTGCCAGCAGCAGTACCGGGACAGACCCCTACGAGCAGTACTTC.

The rearrangement uses TRBV3-1 and TRBJ2-7; 8 bases are shared with TRBD2. From germline, CDR1 is LGHDT and CDR2 YNNKEL (reference sequence). The CDR3 contains 16 residues. V lost 1 base, J lost 0 bases, and 5 bases stayed unmatched. DNA of the CDR3: TGTGCCAGCAGCCAAGGACTAGCGCGACTCTCCTACGAGCAGTACTTC. Amino acids: CASSQGLARLSYEQYF.

This clonotype showed up just a few times. The V and J genes are TRBV28 and TRBJ2-7; TRBD2 agrees at 7 bases. Trimming cost V 3 bases and J 0 bases; bases outside gene matches: 5. There are 15 residues in the CDR3. The germline gives CDR1 MDHEN, CDR2 SYDVKM. The CDR3 sequence is CASSLGRGTSYEQYF. The CDR3 nucleotides read TGTGCCAGCAGTTTGGGGCGGGGGACCTCCTACGAGCAGTACTTC.

The chain recombines TRBV19 with TRBJ1-1; D uncertain. CDR1 and CDR2 (germline): LNHDA, SQIVND (reference sequence). This CDR3 is 12 amino acids long. Trimming removed 5 bases at V and 6 bases at J, with 10 bases between. The CDR3 DNA sequence: TGTGCCAGTAGTCTCTTTGGGTCTGAAGCTTTCTTT. Encoded protein: CASSLFGSEAFF.

The V gene is TRBV27, the J gene TRBJ2-4, with D possibly being TRBD2 (5 bases). The end of the DNA aligns better with TRBJ2-7, so the J call may be wrong. Per the germline V gene, CDR1 is MNHEY and CDR2 is SMNVEV (reference sequence). The CDR3 totals 14 residues. This CDR3 reads CASSPDYPGYEQYF. The CDR3 DNA follows: TGTGCCAGCAGTCCCGACTACCCGGGGTACGAGCAGTACTTC.